The 2 T cell receptor beta chains below all came from one sample that was sequenced in a study of T cell changes during pregnancy in multiple sclerosis. Clones were read by immunoSEQ multiplex PCR, and TCRdb kept only the in-frame ones, dropping some. The sample contains tens of thousands of clones, approximately 89% of which appear only once. The starting material was peripheral blood, obtained before pregnancy. All receptors derive from a female donor with multiple sclerosis, enrolled in a pregnancy study.

The CDR3 loop reads CASSPDSQNYGYTF. Written as DNA, the CDR3 is TGTGCCAGTAGTCCCGACAGCCAGAACTATGGCTACACCTTC. V and J are TRBV19 and TRBJ1-2; D may be TRBD1 (5 bases). V lost 5 bases to trimming and J lost 2 bases, with 12 bases between them. This CDR3 contains 14 residues. CDR1 is LNHDA and CDR2 is SQIVND in the germline V gene (reference sequence). The variable domain in full, completed from reference TRBV19 and TRBJ1-2, reads DGGITQSPKYLFRKEGQNVTLSCEQNLNHDAMYWYRQDPGQGLRLIYYSQIVNDFQKGDIAEGYSVSREKKESFPLTVTSAQKNPTAFYLCASSPDSQNYGYTFGSGTRLTVV.

V and J are TRBV5-1 and TRBJ1-2; the D gene is possibly TRBD1 (5 bases). V dropped 4 bases and J dropped 8 bases, with 18 bases sitting between them. Germline loops: CDR1 SGHRS, CDR2 YFSETQ. There are 14 residues in the CDR3. The CDR3 nucleotides read TGCGCCAGCAGCCTAGGGTGGACGGGGGAGGGCTACACCTTC. It yields the protein CASSLGWTGEGYTF.